The 16 T cell receptor beta chains reported below all come from one sample, sequenced in a study of cytomegalovirus exposure and HLA in healthy donors. In the PCR, 60 Vbeta and 13 Jbeta primers were used. Measured with immunoSEQ multiplex PCR; TCRdb has only the in-frame clones, and not every one. The table includes about 90,000 clones, roughly 60% detected once. The sequenced sample consisted of PBMCs. These receptors were obtained from a woman aged 25 to 39 in good health and CMV-seropositive.

The V call is TRBV30, the J call TRBJ1-1; tentative D call: TRBD1 (5 bases). CDR1 is GTSNPN and CDR2 is SVGIG in the germline V gene (reference sequence). V dropped 4 bases and J dropped 2 bases, with 11 bases sitting between them. CDR3 length: 13 residues. CDR3: CAWIKQGNTEAFF. In nucleotides, the CDR3 is TGTGCCTGGATTAAGCAGGGAAACACTGAAGCTTTCTTT.

This chain links TRBV7-2 with TRBJ2-1; D is possibly TRBD1 (5 bases). Germline CDR1 and CDR2: SGHTA and FQGNSA. The CDR3 totals 12 residues. V lost 2 bases and J 9 bases, leaving 8 bases between the germline ends. The DNA for the CDR3 is TGTGCCAGCAGCTTACTCAGGGCTGAGCAGTTCTTC. Translation: CASSLLRAEQFF.

J is TRBJ1-1 and V is TRBV30; D perhaps matches TRBD1 (6 bases). Trimming left V 3 bases short and J 6 bases short, with 17 bases between. The V gene's germline CDR1 is GTSNPN and CDR2 SVGIG (reference sequence). CDR3 length: 14 amino acids. The CDR3 coding sequence is TGTGCCTGGAGAATGTTGGTTACAGGGCCTGAAGCTTTCTTT. Its translation is CAWRMLVTGPEAFF.

There are a few counts of this clone. The chain has TRBV7-9 and TRBJ1-3; D ambiguous. This CDR3 contains 15 residues. V lost 4 bases to trimming and J lost 4 bases, with 14 bases between them. Germline V gene data show CDR1 as SEHNR and CDR2 as FQNEAQ (reference sequence). CDR3: CASSSTPPPGNTIYF. DNA of the CDR3: TGTGCCAGCAGCTCGACTCCCCCCCCGGGAAACACCATATATTTT.

V gene TRBV5-1 combines with J gene TRBJ2-3; D may be TRBD2 (6 bases). CDR1 and CDR2 (germline): SGHRS, YFSETQ. The CDR3 consists of 15 residues. Trimming left V 3 bases short and J 2 bases short, with 13 bases between. The CDR3 protein is CASSWFGGATDTQYF. The CDR3 nucleotides read TGCGCCAGCAGCTGGTTCGGGGGAGCCACAGATACGCAGTATTTT.

The chain is built from TRBV4-3 and TRBJ2-7; a weak D match, TRBD2 (6 bases). Germline values: CDR1 LGHNA, CDR2 YSLEER. V gave up 0 bases and J gave up 3 bases, with 12 bases separating them. This CDR3 comprises 15 residues. In DNA, the CDR3 is TGCGCCAGCAGCCAAGAGGTAGTGGGGGGCTACGAGCAGTACTTC. Protein: CASSQEVVGGYEQYF.

This chain uses TRBV4-1 with TRBJ1-1; the D gene is possibly TRBD1 (6 bases). Germline values: CDR1 MGHRA, CDR2 YSYEKL. The CDR3 spans 16 residues. Deletions cut 4 bases from V and 2 bases from J, with 17 bases between. CDR3 in DNA: TGCGCCAGCAGCCCCCCGGGTCACAGGGTCAACACTGAAGCTTTCTTT. It yields the protein CASSPPGHRVNTEAFF.

The chain recombines TRBV19 with TRBJ2-7, with D uncertain. CDR1 is LNHDA, CDR2 SQIVND, per germline (reference sequence). Trimming took off 10 bases at V and 5 bases at J, with 12 bases between the two ends. The CDR3 runs 11 residues. This chain's CDR3 is CATSSGNEQYF. The CDR3 bases are TGTGCCACCAGCTCGGGTAACGAGCAGTACTTC. Combining the CDR3 with reference TRBV19 and TRBJ2-7 gives the whole variable domain DGGITQSPKYLFRKEGQNVTLSCEQNLNHDAMYWYRQDPGQGLRLIYYSQIVNDFQKGDIAEGYSVSREKKESFPLTVTSAQKNPTAFYLCATSSGNEQYFGPGTRLTVT.

The V gene is TRBV11-2, the J gene TRBJ1-2; 9 bases fit TRBD1. The CDR3 extends over 15 amino acids. Germline V gene data show CDR1 as SGHAT and CDR2 as FQNNGV. Unmatched junction bases numbered 6, after V lost 1 base and J lost 6 bases. The chain's CDR3 is CASSLGGTGNNGYTF. The DNA of the CDR3 is TGTGCCAGCAGCTTAGGGGGGACAGGGAACAATGGCTACACCTTC.

In regard to this clone: Other DNA variants within this sample encode the same CDR3. The rearrangement joins TRBV19 to TRBJ1-1; 7 bases map to TRBD1. Germline V lookup: CDR1 LNHDA, CDR2 SQIVND (reference sequence). The CDR3 extends over 14 amino acids. Unmatched junction bases numbered 3, after V lost 5 bases and J lost 0 bases. The CDR3 loop is CASSLGTVNTEAFF. CDR3 nucleotides: TGTGCCAGTAGTCTGGGGACAGTGAACACTGAAGCTTTCTTT.

This rearrangement joins TRBV5-1 to TRBJ1-2, with 11 bases fitting TRBD1. V lost 4 bases, J lost 4 bases, and 9 bases stayed unmatched. CDR3 length: 16 amino acids. Per germline, CDR1 SGHRS and CDR2 YFSETQ. CDR3 residues: CASSLTGTGGIYGYTF. The CDR3 nucleotides read TGCGCCAGCAGCCTTACTGGGACAGGGGGAATCTATGGCTACACCTTC.

The gene calls are TRBV9 and TRBJ2-7; D uncertain. This CDR3 has 15 residues. Trimming stripped 0 bases from V and 0 bases from J, with 10 bases between. In germline, CDR1 is SGDLS, CDR2 YYNGEE. The CDR3 region has the DNA TGTGCCAGCAGCGTAGGGGCAGTAAGCTCCTACGAGCAGTACTTC. Translated, it gives CASSVGAVSSYEQYF.

The genes are TRBV2 and TRBJ1-6; 8 positions match TRBD1. The germline V gene encodes CDR1 SNHLY and CDR2 FYNNEI. This CDR3 contains 13 residues. The V segment lost 5 bases and the J segment 7 bases; nucleotides outside the gene matches: 1. The CDR3: CASSRTGNSPLHF. The CDR3 nucleotides are TGTGCCAGCAGTAGGACAGGGAATTCACCCCTCCACTTT.

The rearrangement joins TRBV6-1 to TRBJ2-7; the D gene is possibly TRBD1 (6 bases). Trimming removed 7 bases from V and 0 bases from J, with 16 bases in between. This CDR3 is 15 amino acids long. Germline values: CDR1 MNHNS, CDR2 SASEGT. CDR3 sequence reads: CASKITGPPSYEQYF. DNA of the CDR3: TGTGCCAGCAAAATCACAGGGCCTCCCTCCTACGAGCAGTACTTC.

This chain joins TRBV18 and TRBJ1-2; possibly TRBD1 for D (6 bases). This CDR3 contains 14 residues. The germline V and J ends were trimmed by 0 bases and 4 bases, with 9 bases remaining between them. Germline values: CDR1 KGHSH, CDR2 LQKENI. DNA of the CDR3: TGTGCCAGCTCACCACCGGTAGGGGGCTATGGCTACACCTTC. It translates to CASSPPVGGYGYTF.

This clone has a handful of counts. The V call is TRBV29-1, the J call TRBJ2-3; 7 bases line up with TRBD1. This CDR3 is 13 amino acids long. From germline, CDR1 is SQVTM and CDR2 ANQGSEA. Germline trimming cut 6 bases from V and 0 bases from J; bases unmatched to any gene: 3. CDR3 nucleotides: TGCAGCGTATGGACAGGTAGCACAGATACGCAGTATTTT. This translates into CSVWTGSTDTQYF.